Shown below are 2 T cell receptor beta chains from a single sample sequenced in a study of shared clonotypes between healthy human individuals. Clones were read by immunoSEQ multiplex PCR, and TCRdb kept only the in-frame ones, dropping some. The sample holds 2 million to 2.5 million clones; less than 95% are singletons and the top ten take approximately 0.41%. Source material: naive CD4+ T cells from PBMCs. Subset described: CD45RA+ positively selected. These receptors all come from a man younger than 30 in good health. Some clones in this sample may be carry-over from other donors' samples.

This chain joins TRBV28 and TRBJ1-5; 7 bases align to TRBD1. Losses at the gene ends were 3 bases for V and 0 bases for J; bases not matched to a gene: 5. The CDR3 covers 16 residues. Germline-derived CDR1 and CDR2 are MDHEN and SYDVKM. Written as DNA, the CDR3 is TGTGCCAGCAGTTTGACAGGGATCTATAGCAATCAGCCCCAGCATTTT. Amino acids: CASSLTGIYSNQPQHF.

The chain carries TRBV6-6 and TRBJ1-5; weak D call: TRBD1 (5 bases). V was clipped by 7 bases and J by 11 bases, with 24 bases between them. The CDR3 loop spans 15 amino acids. CDR1 and CDR2 from the germline V gene are MNHNY and SVGAGI (reference sequence). CDR3 coding DNA: TGTGCCAGCACCTCCTTCCCAGGGCTGGTTGGAGCCCAGCATTTT. It encodes CASTSFPGLVGAQHF.